This section outlines one TCR beta chain sequence together with its context. Its specificity is unknown. This sample was included in a study of Ad26.COV2.S vaccination and SARS-CoV-2 variants. Study-wide context: Participants got Ad26.COV2.S intramuscularly, once or twice 56 days apart. Study-wide results and limits: Once vaccination had occurred, spike-specific CD8+ and CD4+ T cell responses reportedly showed substantial breadth. Vaccinees showed greater spike-specific TCR breadth than placebo recipients.

The repertoire was sequenced with immunoSEQ multiplex PCR; TCRdb's copy has only in-frame clones and lacks some. The data contain 400,000 to 450,000 clones, 75% to 95% of them seen just once; the ten biggest clones take up more than 10%. In germline, CDR1 is SQVTM, CDR2 ANQGSEA. The CDR3 spans 12 residues. V gave up 4 bases and J gave up 7 bases, with 11 bases separating them. Treatment given: 15 to 20 received Ad26.COV2.S at low or high dose, single or two shots; roughly five received placebo; per-sample allocation not given. All samples were drawn on day 63, counting from the first vaccine or placebo injection. Adults aged 18-55 years in Boston included the donor.

The source of this sequence is a person between 18 and 60 years old who received the Ad26.COV2.S COVID-19 vaccine or a placebo. The J gene is TRBJ2-1, the V gene TRBV29-1; tentative D call: TRBD1 (6 bases). The sample consisted of peripheral blood, taken in a trial of Ad26.COV2.S vaccine versus placebo. CDR3 sequence (DNA): TGCAGCGTTGGACAGGTTTGGAATGAGCAGTTCTTC. This sequence encodes CSVGQVWNEQFF.